What follows are 15 T cell receptor beta chains derived from one specimen sequenced in a study of CD4 T cells in relation to SARS-CoV-2 and coronaviruses. Antigens for these TCRs are unknown. Assay: immunoSEQ multiplex PCR; the TCRdb copy retains only in-frame clones and omits some. Of about 36,000 clones in the sample, more than 65% were seen once. Sequencing was carried out using memory CD4+ T cells from PBMCs, cultured in vitro. The receptors come from an adult with COVID-19.

The chain employs TRBV28 and TRBJ2-1; possible D gene TRBD2, 6 bases. Germline V gives CDR1 MDHEN, CDR2 SYDVKM. This CDR3 comprises 13 residues. Deletions cut 5 bases from V and 9 bases from J, with 14 bases between. CDR3: CASSAGLYGEQFF. DNA for the CDR3: TGTGCCAGCAGTGCGGGACTCTACGGTGAGCAGTTCTTC.

The chain uses TRBV6-6 and TRBJ2-4, with D possibly being TRBD1 or TRBD2 (5 bases each). Germline-derived CDR1 and CDR2 are MNHNY and SVGAGI (reference sequence). The CDR3 has 19 residues. Trimming took off 5 bases at V and 1 base at J, with 24 bases between the two ends. The CDR3 reads CASSPPPGTSITAKNIQYF. The DNA for the CDR3 is TGTGCCAGCAGTCCTCCACCGGGGACCTCTATTACGGCCAAAAACATTCAGTACTTC.

This clone was detected only a few times. The chain combines TRBV2 with TRBJ2-7, with 11 nucleotides matching TRBD1. The CDR3 is made up of 15 amino acids. J was trimmed by 5 bases and V by 6 bases; bases with no gene match: 9. Germline V CDR1 and CDR2: SNHLY, FYNNEI. The CDR3 coding sequence is TGTGCCAGCAGCCGGGGACAGGGGGTCGCCGACGAGCAGTACTTC. It encodes CASSRGQGVADEQYF.

The chain links TRBV27 to TRBJ2-7; 8 nucleotides align to TRBD1. The CDR3 has 14 amino acids. Germline V gives CDR1 MNHEY, CDR2 SMNVEV (reference sequence). With 4 bases clipped from V and 0 bases from J, the junction kept 2 bases outside the gene matches. For the CDR3, the DNA is TGTGCCAGCAGTTCCCAGGGGGCCTCCTACGAGCAGTACTTC. This encodes CASSSQGASYEQYF.

The CDR3 loop reads CASSYSILANQPQHF. The CDR3 DNA reads TGTGCCAGCAGTTACTCGATTCTTGCGAATCAGCCCCAGCATTTT. V usage is TRBV6-5 and J usage is TRBJ1-5; D unresolved. Germline V lookup: CDR1 MNHEY, CDR2 SVGAGI. V lost 0 bases and J lost 4, with 10 bases in between. The CDR3 has 15 amino acids.

V gene TRBV4-3 combines with J gene TRBJ2-1; D ambiguous. Germline values: CDR1 LGHNA, CDR2 YSLEER. V gave up 1 base and J gave up 3 bases, with 10 bases separating them. The CDR3 runs to 15 residues. CDR3 protein: CASSQALGFYNEQFF. Here the CDR3 DNA reads TGCGCCAGCAGCCAAGCTTTGGGTTTCTACAATGAGCAGTTCTTC.

The chain carries TRBV9 and TRBJ2-1; TRBD2 matches at 10 bases. CDR3 size: 16 residues. CDR1 SGDLS and CDR2 YYNGEE come from the germline V gene. V lost 7 bases to trimming and J lost 4 bases; unmatched junction nucleotides: 11. CDR3 in amino acids: CASSKVAGGSYNEQFF. For the CDR3, the DNA is TGTGCCAGCTCGAAAGTAGCGGGAGGATCGTACAATGAGCAGTTCTTC.

The chain links TRBV19 to TRBJ2-7, with D perhaps matching TRBD2 (6 bases). Trimming shortened V by 6 bases and J by 7 bases, and 19 bases separated the two germline ends. This CDR3 has 14 amino acids. Germline assignment: CDR1 LNHDA and CDR2 SQIVND (reference sequence). The CDR3 DNA reads as TGTGCCAGTAGCCAACGGGGAGGTCCAAGGGAGCAGTACTTC. Translating it yields CASSQRGGPREQYF.

The chain employs TRBV19 and TRBJ1-5, with no clear D. Germline lookup yields CDR1 LNHDA and CDR2 SQIVND (reference sequence). V lost 0 bases to trimming and J lost 5 bases, with 11 bases between them. The CDR3 is 15 amino acids. CDR3 in amino acids: CASSIEGRTHQPQHF. The CDR3 nucleotides are TGTGCCAGTAGTATAGAGGGAAGAACTCATCAGCCCCAGCATTTT.

The CDR3 DNA is TGTGCCAGCAGCTTAGACCGGGAGCTCTACAATGAGCAGTTCTTC. Its protein is CASSLDRELYNEQFF. The chain employs TRBV7-8 and TRBJ2-1; weak D call: TRBD2 (6 bases). Trimming stripped 1 base from V and 3 bases from J, with 10 bases between. CDR3 length: 15 residues. Looked up from germline, CDR1 is SGHVS and CDR2 is FQNEAQ.

A remark on this clone: Other DNA sequences in this specimen translate into the identical CDR3. The V gene is TRBV10-3, the J gene TRBJ2-3; tentatively, D is TRBD2 (6 bases). This CDR3 is 15 amino acids long. The V gene lost 0 bases and the J gene lost 2 bases, with 9 bases spanning the gap. Germline lookup yields CDR1 ENHRY and CDR2 SYGVKD. This CDR3 reads CAISESRGNTDTQYF. The CDR3 DNA reads as TGTGCCATCAGTGAGTCTCGGGGGAACACAGATACGCAGTATTTT.

The rearrangement uses TRBV27 and TRBJ2-3, with D unresolved. Per the germline V gene, CDR1 is MNHEY and CDR2 is SMNVEV (reference sequence). V dropped 5 bases and J dropped 2 bases, with 5 bases sitting between them. The CDR3 has 12 amino acids. The CDR3 is CASSLLTDTQYF. The CDR3 DNA reads TGTGCCAGCAGTCTACTCACAGATACGCAGTATTTT.

The chain combines TRBV20-1 with TRBJ2-5, with D perhaps TRBD1 (6 bases). Trimming took off 2 bases at V and 5 bases at J, with 6 bases between the two ends. CDR3 length: 11 amino acids. CDR1 is DFQATT and CDR2 is SNEGSKA in the germline V gene (reference sequence). The CDR3, as DNA: TGCAGTGCTAGACAGGGGGAGACCCAGTACTTC. Protein product: CSARQGETQYF.

This chain links TRBV6-1 with TRBJ1-6; D uncertain. CDR1 and CDR2 (germline): MNHNS, SASEGT. The V and J ends lost 7 bases and 5 bases respectively, with 15 bases between them. The CDR3 runs to 15 residues. As DNA, the CDR3 is TGTGCCAGCAAAGTAGGTGGAGGGAATAATTCACCCCTCCACTTT. It translates to CASKVGGGNNSPLHF.

The CDR3 DNA reads as TGCGCCAGCAGCCAGGCCGGTAGTAAAAACATTCAGTACTTC. Protein product: CASSQAGSKNIQYF. The rearrangement links TRBV4-1 to TRBJ2-4; no clear D gene. Germline assignment: CDR1 MGHRA and CDR2 YSYEKL. V was trimmed by 3 bases and J by 4 bases, leaving 10 bases between them. This CDR3 comprises 14 residues.